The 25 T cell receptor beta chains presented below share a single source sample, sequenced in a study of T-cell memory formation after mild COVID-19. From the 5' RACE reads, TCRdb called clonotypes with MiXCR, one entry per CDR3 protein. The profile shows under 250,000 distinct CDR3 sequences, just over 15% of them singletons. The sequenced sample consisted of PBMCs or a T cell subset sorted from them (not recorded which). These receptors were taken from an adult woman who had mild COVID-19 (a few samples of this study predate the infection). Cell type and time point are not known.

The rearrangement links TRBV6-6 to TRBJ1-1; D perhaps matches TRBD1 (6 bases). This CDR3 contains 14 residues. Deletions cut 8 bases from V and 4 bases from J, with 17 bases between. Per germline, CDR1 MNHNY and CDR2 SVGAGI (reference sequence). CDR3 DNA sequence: TGTGCCAGCGGTTCACAGGGATTGGTCACTGAAGCTTTCTTT. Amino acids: CASGSQGLVTEAFF.

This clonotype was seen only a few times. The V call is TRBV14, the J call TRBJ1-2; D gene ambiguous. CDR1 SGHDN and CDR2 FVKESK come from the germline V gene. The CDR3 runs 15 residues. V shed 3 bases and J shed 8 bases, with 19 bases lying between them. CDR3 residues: CASSHPDPRKLGYTF. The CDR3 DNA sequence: TGTGCCAGCAGCCACCCGGACCCCAGGAAACTAGGCTACACCTTC.

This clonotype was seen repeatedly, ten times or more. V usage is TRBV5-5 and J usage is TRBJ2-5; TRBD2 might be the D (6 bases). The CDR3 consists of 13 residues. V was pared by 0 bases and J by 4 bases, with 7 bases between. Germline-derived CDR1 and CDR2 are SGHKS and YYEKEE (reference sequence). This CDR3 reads CASSLAEGETQYF. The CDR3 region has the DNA TGTGCCAGCAGCTTGGCGGAGGGAGAGACCCAGTACTTC. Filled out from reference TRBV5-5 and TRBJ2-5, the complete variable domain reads DAGVTQSPTHLIKTRGQQVTLRCSPISGHKSVSWYQQVLGQGPQFIFQYYEKEERGRGNFPDRFSARQFPNYSSELNVNALLLGDSALYLCASSLAEGETQYFGPGTRLLVL.

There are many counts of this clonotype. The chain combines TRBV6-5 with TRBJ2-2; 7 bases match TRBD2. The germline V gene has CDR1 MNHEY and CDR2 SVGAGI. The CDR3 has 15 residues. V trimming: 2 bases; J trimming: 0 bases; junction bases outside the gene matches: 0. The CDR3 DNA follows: TGTGCCAGCAGTTACAGCGGGGCGAACACCGGGGAGCTGTTTTTT. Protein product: CASSYSGANTGELFF.

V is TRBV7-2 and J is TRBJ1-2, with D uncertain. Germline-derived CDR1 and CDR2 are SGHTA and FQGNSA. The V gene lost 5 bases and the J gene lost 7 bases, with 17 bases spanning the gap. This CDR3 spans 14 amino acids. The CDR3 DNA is TGTGCCAGCAGCCCCTTCGGGGAGAGTCTTGGCTACACCTTC. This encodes CASSPFGESLGYTF.

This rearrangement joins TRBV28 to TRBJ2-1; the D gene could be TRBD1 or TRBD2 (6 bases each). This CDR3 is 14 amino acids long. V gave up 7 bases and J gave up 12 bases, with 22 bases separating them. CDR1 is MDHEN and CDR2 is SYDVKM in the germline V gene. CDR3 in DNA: TGTGCCAGCACAAGTTTTAGGGGGGCGTGGGGGCAGTTCTTC. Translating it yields CASTSFRGAWGQFF.

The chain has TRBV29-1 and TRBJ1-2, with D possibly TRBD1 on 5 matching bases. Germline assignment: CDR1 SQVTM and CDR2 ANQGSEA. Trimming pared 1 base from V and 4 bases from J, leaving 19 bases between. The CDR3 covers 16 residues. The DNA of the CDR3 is TGCAGCGTTGAAGTAATTGAATCAGCAGGGAGCTATGGCTACACCTTC. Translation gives CSVEVIESAGSYGYTF. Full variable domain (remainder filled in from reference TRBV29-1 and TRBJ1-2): SAVISQKPSRDICQRGTSLTIQCQVDSQVTMMFWYRQQPGQSLTLIATANQGSEATYESGFVIDKFPISRPNLTFSTLTVSNMSPEDSSIYLCSVEVIESAGSYGYTFGSGTRLTVV.

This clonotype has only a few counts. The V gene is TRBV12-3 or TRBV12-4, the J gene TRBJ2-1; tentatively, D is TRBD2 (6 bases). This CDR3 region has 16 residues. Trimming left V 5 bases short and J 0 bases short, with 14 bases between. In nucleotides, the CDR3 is TGTGCCAGCAGTAGCGGGCCTCGGGGCTCCTACAATGAGCAGTTCTTC. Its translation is CASSSGPRGSYNEQFF.

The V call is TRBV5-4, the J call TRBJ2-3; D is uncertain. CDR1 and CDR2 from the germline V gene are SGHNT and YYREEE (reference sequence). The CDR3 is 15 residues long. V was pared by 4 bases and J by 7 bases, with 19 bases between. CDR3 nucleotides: TGTGCCAGCAGCCCAATCGGCTCCGCGAGGAATACGCAGTATTTT. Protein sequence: CASSPIGSARNTQYF.

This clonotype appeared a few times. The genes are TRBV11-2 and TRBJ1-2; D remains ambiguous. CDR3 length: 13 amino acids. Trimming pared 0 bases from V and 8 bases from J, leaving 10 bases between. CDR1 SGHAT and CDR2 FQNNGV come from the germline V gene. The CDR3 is CASSLDGGVGYTF. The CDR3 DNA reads TGTGCCAGCAGCTTAGATGGAGGTGTAGGCTACACCTTC.

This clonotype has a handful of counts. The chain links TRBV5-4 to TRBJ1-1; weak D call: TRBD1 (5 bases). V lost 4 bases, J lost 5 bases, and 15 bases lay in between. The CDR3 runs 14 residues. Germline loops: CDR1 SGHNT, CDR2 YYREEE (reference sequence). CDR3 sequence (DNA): TGTGCCAGCAGCGCCGGGGGGGTGAGGACTGAAGCTTTCTTT. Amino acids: CASSAGGVRTEAFF.

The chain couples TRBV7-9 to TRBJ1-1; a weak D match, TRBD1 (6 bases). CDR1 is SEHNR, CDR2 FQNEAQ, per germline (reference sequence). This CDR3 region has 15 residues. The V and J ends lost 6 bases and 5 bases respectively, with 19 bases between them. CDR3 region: CASRAPGAGSTEAFF. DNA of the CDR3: TGTGCCAGCAGGGCTCCAGGGGCGGGGAGTACTGAAGCTTTCTTT. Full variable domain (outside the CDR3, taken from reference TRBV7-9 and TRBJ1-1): DTGVSQNPRHKITKRGQNVTFRCDPISEHNRLYWYRQTLGQGPEFLTYFQNEAQLEKSRLLSDRFSAERPKGSFSTLEIQRTEQGDSAMYLCASRAPGAGSTEAFFGQGTRLTVV.

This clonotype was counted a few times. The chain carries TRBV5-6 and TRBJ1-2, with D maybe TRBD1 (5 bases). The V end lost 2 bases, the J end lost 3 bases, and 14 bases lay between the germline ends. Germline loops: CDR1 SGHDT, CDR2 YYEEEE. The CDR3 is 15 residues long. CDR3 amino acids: CASSLAGSGDYGYTF. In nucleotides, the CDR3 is TGTGCCAGCAGCTTAGCAGGGTCCGGAGACTATGGCTACACCTTC.

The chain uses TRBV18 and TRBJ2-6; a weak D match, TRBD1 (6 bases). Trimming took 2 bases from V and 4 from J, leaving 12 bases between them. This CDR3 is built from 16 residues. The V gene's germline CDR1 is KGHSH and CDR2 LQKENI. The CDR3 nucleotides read TGTGCCAGCTCACCATCACAGGGTCGCGGGGCCAACGTCCTGACTTTC. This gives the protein CASSPSQGRGANVLTF.

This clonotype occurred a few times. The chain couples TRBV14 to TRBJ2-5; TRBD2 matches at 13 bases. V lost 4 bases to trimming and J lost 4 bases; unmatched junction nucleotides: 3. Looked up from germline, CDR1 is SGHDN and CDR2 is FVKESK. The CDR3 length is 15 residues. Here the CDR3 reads CASSPGLAGVETQYF. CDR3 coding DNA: TGTGCCAGCAGCCCCGGACTAGCGGGAGTAGAGACCCAGTACTTC.

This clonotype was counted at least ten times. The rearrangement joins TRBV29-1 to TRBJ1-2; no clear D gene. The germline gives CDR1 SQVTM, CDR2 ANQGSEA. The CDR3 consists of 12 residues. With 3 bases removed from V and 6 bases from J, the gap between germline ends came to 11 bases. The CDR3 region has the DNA TGCAGCGTTGATGGGGTAGAGGATGGCTACACCTTC. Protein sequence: CSVDGVEDGYTF.

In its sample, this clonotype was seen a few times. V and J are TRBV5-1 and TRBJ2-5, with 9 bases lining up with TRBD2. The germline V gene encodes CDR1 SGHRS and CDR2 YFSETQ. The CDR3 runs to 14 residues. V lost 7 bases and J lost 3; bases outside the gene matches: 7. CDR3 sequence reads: CASGGTSFKETQYF. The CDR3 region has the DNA TGCGCCAGCGGCGGGACTAGCTTTAAAGAGACCCAGTACTTC.

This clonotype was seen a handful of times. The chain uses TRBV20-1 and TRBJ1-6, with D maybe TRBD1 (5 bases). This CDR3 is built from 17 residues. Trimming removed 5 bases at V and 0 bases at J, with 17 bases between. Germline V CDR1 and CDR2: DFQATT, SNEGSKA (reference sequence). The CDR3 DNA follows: TGCAGTGCTGGGGCTAGGCAGGTCTTCTCCTATAATTCACCCCTCCACTTT. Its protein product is CSAGARQVFSYNSPLHF.

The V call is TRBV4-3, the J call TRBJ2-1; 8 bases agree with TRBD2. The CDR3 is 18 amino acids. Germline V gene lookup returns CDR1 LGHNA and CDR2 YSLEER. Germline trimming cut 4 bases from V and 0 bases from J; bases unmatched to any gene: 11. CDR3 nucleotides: TGCGCCAGCAGCCCCACAGTTGGGCTAGCGGGCTCCTACAATGAGCAGTTCTTC. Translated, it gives CASSPTVGLAGSYNEQFF.

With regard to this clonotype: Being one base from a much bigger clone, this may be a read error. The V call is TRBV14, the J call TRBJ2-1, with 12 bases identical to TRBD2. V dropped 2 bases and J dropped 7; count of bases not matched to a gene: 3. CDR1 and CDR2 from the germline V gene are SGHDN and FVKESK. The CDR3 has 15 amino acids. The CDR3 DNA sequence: TGTGCCAGCAGCCAACTAGCGGGGGGGCGGAATGAGCAGTTCTTC. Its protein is CASSQLAGGRNEQFF. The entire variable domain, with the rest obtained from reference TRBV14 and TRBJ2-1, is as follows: EAGVTQFPSHSVIEKGQTVTLRCDPISGHDNLYWYRRVMGKEIKFLLHFVKESKQDESGMPNNRFLAERTGGTYSTLKVQPAELEDSGVYFCASSQLAGGRNEQFFGPGTRLTVL.

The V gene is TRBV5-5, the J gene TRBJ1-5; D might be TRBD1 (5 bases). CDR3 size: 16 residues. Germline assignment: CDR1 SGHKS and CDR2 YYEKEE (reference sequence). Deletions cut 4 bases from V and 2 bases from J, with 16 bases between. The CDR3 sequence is CASSLRQGSGNQPQHF. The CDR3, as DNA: TGTGCCAGCAGCCTGCGCCAGGGAAGCGGCAATCAGCCCCAGCATTTT.

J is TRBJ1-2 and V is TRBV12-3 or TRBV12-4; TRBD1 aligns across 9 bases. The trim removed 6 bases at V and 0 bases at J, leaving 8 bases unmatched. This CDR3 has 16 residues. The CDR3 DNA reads TGTGCCAGCAGCGTAGGACAGGGGAGATCTAACTATGGCTACACCTTC. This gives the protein CASSVGQGRSNYGYTF.

The DNA for the CDR3 is TGTGCCAGCAGGCTAGGAGGCGCCCGTGGAAAACTGTTTTTT. The encoded protein is CASRLGGARGKLFF. This chain connects TRBV12-3 or TRBV12-4 to TRBJ1-4, with D unresolved. The ends were cut back, 6 bases at V and 10 bases at J, with 18 bases in the middle. The CDR3 consists of 14 residues.

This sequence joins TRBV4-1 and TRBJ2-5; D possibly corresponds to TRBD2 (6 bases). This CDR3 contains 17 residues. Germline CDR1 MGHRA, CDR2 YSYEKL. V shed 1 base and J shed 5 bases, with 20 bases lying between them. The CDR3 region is CASSQGVVGGLTETQYF. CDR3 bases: TGCGCCAGCAGCCAAGGGGTGGTGGGGGGTCTGACGGAGACCCAGTACTTC.

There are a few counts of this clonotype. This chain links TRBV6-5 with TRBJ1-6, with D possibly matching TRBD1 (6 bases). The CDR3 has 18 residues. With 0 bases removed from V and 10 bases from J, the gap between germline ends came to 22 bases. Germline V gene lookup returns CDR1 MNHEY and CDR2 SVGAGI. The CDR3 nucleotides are TGTGCCAGCAGTTACTCGTACACAGGGAATTCGGCTAAGTCACCCCTCCACTTT. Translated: CASSYSYTGNSAKSPLHF.